This T cell receptor beta chain was sequenced during a study of technical replicates of blood from several donors. V lost 10 bases to trimming and J lost 1 base; unmatched junction nucleotides: 6. The CDR3 totals 14 residues. The germline V gene has CDR1 ENHRY and CDR2 SYGVKD. Measured with immunoSEQ multiplex PCR; TCRdb has only the in-frame clones, and not every one. Of about 6,900 clones in the sample, 90% to 96% were seen once. The sequence was collected from a human donor in good health. The gene calls are TRBV10-3 and TRBJ2-2; 7 positions agree with TRBD2. Material for sequencing was PBMCs. CDR3 protein: CATRGEGNTGELFF. The CDR3 DNA is TGTGCCACCCGGGGGGAGGGGAACACCGGGGAGCTGTTTTTT.